This TCR beta chain was retrieved from a study of immune cell composition in non-small cell lung cancer. Study summary: Histologic subtype was mainly adenocarcinoma or squamous cell carcinoma.

This table comes from immunoSEQ multiplex PCR, and its TCRdb copy is limited to in-frame clones, with some not included. The repertoire holds 2,500 to 3,000 clones, with around 85% as singletons. CDR1 and CDR2 from the germline V gene are MNHEY and SMNVEV (reference sequence). The CDR3 length is 14 residues. Trimming shortened V by 3 bases and J by 5 bases, and 10 bases separated the two germline ends. These data were also reused for a study on CD4 T cells in lung cancer. That study reports: Patients' blood was tested for T-cell responses to mutation-encoded neoepitopes.

The sequenced sample was lung tumor tissue. The TCR was taken from a human donor with non-small cell lung cancer. The rearrangement joins TRBV27 to TRBJ1-4; maybe TRBD1 (6 bases). The CDR3 DNA follows: TGTGCCAGCAGTTTTGGGCAGGGGAATGAAAAACTGTTTTTT. Translated, it gives CASSFGQGNEKLFF.